A single sample is the source of the 20 T cell receptor beta chains below, sequenced in a study of blood T cell repertoires in COVID-19. Data came from immunoSEQ multiplex PCR; TCRdb stores just in-frame clones and leaves some out. The sample consists of 200,000 to 250,000 clones, nearly 90% of them appearing once. Sequencing input: PBMCs or T cells enriched from blood (not recorded which). The receptors shown here come from a man aged 30 to 39 who had recovered from COVID-19.

Worth noting for this clone: The sample holds other DNA sequences that translate to the same CDR3. This chain uses TRBV4-1 with TRBJ1-1, with unresolved D. V lost 0 bases to trimming and J lost 3 bases, with 8 bases between them. This CDR3 region has 14 residues. Germline V gene data show CDR1 as MGHRA and CDR2 as YSYEKL. The CDR3 DNA reads as TGCGCCAGCAGCCAAGATAGAGGAGACACTGAAGCTTTCTTT. Residues: CASSQDRGDTEAFF.

This chain links TRBV7-2 with TRBJ1-1; D is ambiguous. The CDR3 sequence is 14 residues long. Looked up from germline, CDR1 is SGHTA and CDR2 is FQGNSA. V was pared by 5 bases and J by 0 bases, with 10 bases between. CDR3 in amino acids: CASSRGVMNTEAFF. The CDR3 DNA follows: TGTGCCAGCAGCCGCGGAGTGATGAACACTGAAGCTTTCTTT.

The chain joins TRBV18 to TRBJ1-4; D call uncertain. Trimming left V 3 bases short and J 8 bases short, with 7 bases between. The CDR3 is made up of 12 amino acids. Germline V gene lookup returns CDR1 KGHSH and CDR2 LQKENI. CDR3 nucleotide sequence: TGTGCCAGCTCACCTTCTGAGGAAAAACTGTTTTTT. Protein product: CASSPSEEKLFF.

This chain connects TRBV19 to TRBJ2-5; maybe TRBD2 (6 bases). The CDR3 contains 13 residues. The germline V and J ends were trimmed by 6 bases and 6 bases, with 14 bases remaining between them. Per germline, CDR1 LNHDA and CDR2 SQIVND (reference sequence). The CDR3 loop is CASSTMGGQTQYF. The CDR3, as DNA: TGTGCCAGTAGCACGATGGGGGGTCAGACCCAGTACTTC.

The J gene is TRBJ1-1, the V gene TRBV6-5, with D uncertain. The CDR3 sequence is 13 residues long. Germline V gene lookup returns CDR1 MNHEY and CDR2 SVGAGI. The V and J ends lost 8 bases and 0 bases respectively, with 10 bases between them. CDR3 protein: CASGGPMNTEAFF. CDR3 nucleotides: TGTGCCAGCGGAGGACCCATGAACACTGAAGCTTTCTTT.

This clone was seen once. The chain is built from TRBV7-9 and TRBJ2-1; maybe TRBD1 (6 bases). The CDR3 totals 16 residues. V lost 2 bases to trimming and J lost 6 bases, with 17 bases between them. Germline V gives CDR1 SEHNR, CDR2 FQNEAQ (reference sequence). This chain's CDR3 is CASSLIIFQDSNEQFF. In DNA form, the CDR3 reads TGTGCCAGCAGCTTAATCATCTTCCAGGACAGCAATGAGCAGTTCTTC.

This chain uses TRBV5-6 with TRBJ2-2; 10 bases align to TRBD2. Unmatched junction bases numbered 7, after V lost 1 base and J lost 4 bases. The CDR3 contains 17 residues. Germline CDR1 is SGHDT and CDR2 is YYEEEE. This CDR3 is CASSLRLAGVPTGELFF. The CDR3, as DNA: TGTGCCAGCAGCTTGCGGCTAGCGGGGGTCCCCACCGGGGAGCTGTTTTTT.

This chain joins TRBV28 and TRBJ1-5; TRBD1 matches at 9 bases. CDR1 is MDHEN, CDR2 SYDVKM, per germline. This CDR3 comprises 14 residues. V shed 5 bases, J shed 7 bases, and the junction held 6 bases outside the gene matches. The CDR3 region has the DNA TGTGCCAGCAGTCCACAGGGGGCAGGACAGCCCCAGCATTTT. Translating gives CASSPQGAGQPQHF.

Only a few counts were recorded for this clone. The CDR3 is CASSHEWSGGADSQYF. CDR3 sequence (DNA): TGTGCCAGCAGCCACGAATGGAGCGGGGGGGCCGACTCACAGTACTTC. This rearrangement joins TRBV4-2 to TRBJ2-5, with 10 bases lining up with TRBD2. The trim removed 3 bases at V and 11 bases at J, leaving 15 bases unmatched. This CDR3 is 16 amino acids long. Germline CDR1 reads LGHNA; CDR2 reads YNFKEQ.

The J gene is TRBJ1-2, the V gene TRBV6-4; 7 nucleotides agree with TRBD1. The CDR3 contains 16 residues. CDR1 and CDR2 from the germline V gene are MRHNA and SNTAGT. V dropped 2 bases and J dropped 4; count of bases not matched to a gene: 10. CDR3 DNA sequence: TGTGCCAGCAGTGACACAGGGGCCACAAACCCCTATGGCTACACCTTC. It codes for CASSDTGATNPYGYTF.

As DNA, the CDR3 is TGTGCCAGCAGTGCCTCCGAGGGACAGATCTCTCAGCCCCAGCATTTT. This gives the protein CASSASEGQISQPQHF. This sequence joins TRBV2 and TRBJ1-5, with TRBD1 matching over 7 bases. The CDR3 has 16 residues. V lost 4 bases to trimming and J lost 6 bases; unmatched junction nucleotides: 12. Germline-derived CDR1 and CDR2 are SNHLY and FYNNEI.

The chain employs TRBV27 and TRBJ1-1, with TRBD1 as a possible D gene (6 bases). Looked up from germline, CDR1 is MNHEY and CDR2 is SMNVEV (reference sequence). The CDR3 sequence is 13 residues long. The ends were cut back, 3 bases at V and 3 bases at J, with 8 bases in the middle. CDR3 DNA sequence: TGTGCCAGCAGTTTCAGGGGATACACTGAAGCTTTCTTT. It is translated as CASSFRGYTEAFF.

The chain recombines TRBV6-6 with TRBJ1-1; no firm D call. This CDR3 is built from 12 residues. Trimming pared 8 bases from V and 6 bases from J, leaving 13 bases between. Looked up from germline, CDR1 is MNHNY and CDR2 is SVGAGI (reference sequence). Here the CDR3 reads CASLGGQAEAFF. CDR3 in DNA: TGTGCCAGCCTAGGAGGCCAGGCTGAAGCTTTCTTT.

This chain joins TRBV3-1 (or the pseudogene TRBV3-2) and TRBJ2-7; D remains ambiguous. Deletions cut 6 bases from V and 6 bases from J, with 15 bases between. This CDR3 has 13 residues. CDR1 is LGHDT and CDR2 is YNNKEL in the germline V gene (reference sequence). The CDR3 here is CASSQLVSGEQYF. The CDR3 DNA follows: TGTGCCAGCAGTCAACTGGTCAGTGGCGAGCAGTACTTC.

This clone was found a few times. The J gene is TRBJ2-7, the V gene TRBV5-6; no clear D. This CDR3 is built from 11 residues. From germline, CDR1 is SGHDT and CDR2 YYEEEE. V lost 4 bases to trimming and J lost 7 bases, with 9 bases between them. The CDR3 region has the DNA TGTGCCAGCAGCACTGCGGTAGAGCAGTACTTC. This sequence encodes CASSTAVEQYF.

V is TRBV6-2 or TRBV6-3 and J is TRBJ1-2; the match to TRBD1 covers 7 bases. V was pared by 4 bases and J by 2 bases, with 10 bases of the junction left unmatched. Germline V gene data show CDR1 as MNHEY and CDR2 as SVGEGT. There are 16 residues in the CDR3. The CDR3 DNA follows: TGTGCCAGCAGTTTCCCTCCGGGACAGCTGAACTATGGCTACACCTTC. Its protein product is CASSFPPGQLNYGYTF.

This sequence joins TRBV5-1 and TRBJ1-5, with D possibly being TRBD1 (5 bases). Germline values: CDR1 SGHRS, CDR2 YFSETQ. CDR3 length equals 14 residues. Trimming stripped 0 bases from V and 6 bases from J, with 10 bases between. This chain's CDR3 is CASSLGSGVQPQHF. Here the CDR3 DNA reads TGCGCCAGCAGCTTGGGGTCGGGGGTTCAGCCCCAGCATTTT.

The chain uses TRBV4-2 and TRBJ2-7; 7 bases line up with TRBD1. After removal of 4 bases from V and 9 bases from J, the junction contained 12 bases not matched to a gene. Per germline, CDR1 LGHNA and CDR2 YNFKEQ. This CDR3 has 14 residues. As DNA, the CDR3 is TGTGCCAGCAGCCGCCACCGGGACAGAGAGGGGCAGTACTTC. Translated: CASSRHRDREGQYF.

The V and J genes are TRBV6-2 or TRBV6-3 and TRBJ2-7; 9 positions match TRBD2. This CDR3 has 17 amino acids. Germline V gene data show CDR1 as MNHEY and CDR2 as SVGEGT. Trimming removed 2 bases from V and 5 bases from J; junction bases left unmatched: 13. The CDR3 here is CASSYGTSSWGPDEQYF. DNA of the CDR3: TGTGCCAGCAGTTACGGGACTAGCTCTTGGGGTCCGGACGAGCAGTACTTC.

This clone was counted once. The chain employs TRBV28 and TRBJ2-2; 7 positions match TRBD2. The CDR3 is made up of 15 amino acids. Germline values: CDR1 MDHEN, CDR2 SYDVKM. J was trimmed by 0 bases and V by 7 bases; bases with no gene match: 5. The CDR3 DNA reads TGTGCCAGCAACGCAGCGGGAACGAACACCGGGGAGCTGTTTTTT. This gives the protein CASNAAGTNTGELFF.